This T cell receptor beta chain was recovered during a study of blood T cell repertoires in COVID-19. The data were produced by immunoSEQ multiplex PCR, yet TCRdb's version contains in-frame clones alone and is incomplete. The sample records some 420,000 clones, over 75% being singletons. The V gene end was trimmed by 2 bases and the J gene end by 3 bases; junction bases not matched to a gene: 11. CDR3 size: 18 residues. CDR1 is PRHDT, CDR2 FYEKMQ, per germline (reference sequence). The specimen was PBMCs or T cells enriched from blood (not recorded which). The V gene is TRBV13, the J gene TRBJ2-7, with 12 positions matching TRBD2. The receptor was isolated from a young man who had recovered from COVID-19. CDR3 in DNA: TGTGCCAGCAGCTTACGCCTAGCGGGAGGGTCCCGATACTACGAGCAGTACTTC. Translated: CASSLRLAGGSRYYEQYF.